Following are 24 T cell receptor beta chains from one sample sequenced in a study of Graves' ophthalmopathy and Graves' hyperthyroidism (dated by TCRdb to about 2018). TCRdb records Illumina HiSeq 2000 as the sequencer. For repertoire sequencing, TCR beta CDR3 regions were amplified from RNA transcripts. A first-round RT-PCR used HTBI primers with the Qiagen OneStep RT-PCR kit, followed by a second-round multiplex PCR, size selection and purification. Through fastp at Q25 and MiXCR, TCRdb rebuilt clones from the public reads, retaining in-frame beta chains. Each entry merges the rows of one CDR3 protein and shows their most common DNA and genes. This sample lists 740,000 or so distinct CDR3 sequences; about 44% were detected once. 40% to 55% of the sample goes to the ten largest clones. The sequenced sample was peripheral blood. These receptors all stem from an adult man with Graves' ophthalmopathy.

This clonotype turned up a few times. The V call is TRBV7-2, the J call TRBJ2-2; 9 bases are shared with TRBD2. The ends lost 1 base at V and 3 bases at J; junction bases unmatched: 3. The CDR3 sequence is 16 residues long. Germline CDR1 is SGHTA and CDR2 is FQGNSA. The CDR3 DNA is TGTGCCAGCAGCTTAGGGTTAGCGGGAGACACCGGGGAGCTGTTTTTT. Encoded protein: CASSLGLAGDTGELFF.

Turning to this clonotype: Compared with germline, one end of the junction differs, possibly owing to a read error. V is TRBV10-3 and J is TRBJ1-1; TRBD1 matches at 8 bases. CDR3 size: 15 residues. Per germline, CDR1 ENHRY and CDR2 SYGVKD. As DNA, the CDR3 is TGTGCCAGCAGTGAAGGGGCAGGGGGCGACGCTGAAGCTTTCTTT. Its translation is CASSEGAGGDAEAFF.

This clonotype has a count of ten or more. The chain is built from TRBV15 and TRBJ1-4; D unresolved. V gave up 6 bases and J gave up 1 base, with 12 bases separating them. Per the germline V gene, CDR1 is LNHNV and CDR2 is YYDKDF (reference sequence). The CDR3 loop spans 15 amino acids. The chain's CDR3 is CATRRSWGTNEKLFF. The CDR3 bases are TGTGCCACCAGGCGTTCGTGGGGAACTAATGAAAAACTGTTTTTT.

In its sample, this clonotype was seen many times. V is TRBV10-2 and J is TRBJ1-5, with 8 bases fitting TRBD1. The CDR3 has 15 residues. The germline V gene encodes CDR1 WSHSY and CDR2 SAAADI. The V gene end was trimmed by 5 bases and the J gene end by 3 bases; junction bases not matched to a gene: 6. The CDR3 DNA reads TGCGCCAGCAGTACCCCGGGACAGGTCAATCAGCCCCAGCATTTT. Translating gives CASSTPGQVNQPQHF.

This clonotype was observed a few times. The chain combines TRBV25-1 with TRBJ2-2; the D is unclear. CDR1 is MGHDK and CDR2 is SYGVNS in the germline V gene. The germline V and J ends were trimmed by 9 bases and 4 bases, with 18 bases remaining between them. The CDR3 has 15 residues. The CDR3 coding sequence is TGTGCCAGTAGGCACTTTCACCGTACCACCGGGGAGCTGTTTTTT. This codes for CASRHFHRTTGELFF. Full variable domain (remainder filled in from reference TRBV25-1 and TRBJ2-2): EADIYQTPRYLVIGTGKKITLECSQTMGHDKMYWYQQDPGMELHLIHYSYGVNSTEKGDLSSESTVSRIRTEHFPLTLESARPSHTSQYLCASRHFHRTTGELFFGEGSRLTVL.

The chain combines TRBV7-9 with TRBJ2-2; D remains ambiguous. Germline-derived CDR1 and CDR2 are SEHNR and FQNEAQ (reference sequence). V lost 5 bases and J 4 bases, leaving 5 bases between the germline ends. This CDR3 contains 12 residues. CDR3 DNA: TGTGCCAGCAGCCATCTCACCGGGGAGCTGTTTTTT. This encodes CASSHLTGELFF. The entire variable domain, with the rest obtained from reference TRBV7-9 and TRBJ2-2, is as follows: DTGVSQNPRHKITKRGQNVTFRCDPISEHNRLYWYRQTLGQGPEFLTYFQNEAQLEKSRLLSDRFSAERPKGSFSTLEIQRTEQGDSAMYLCASSHLTGELFFGEGSRLTVL.

This clonotype was counted ten times or more. The chain employs TRBV11-2 and TRBJ2-7; TRBD1 agrees at 9 bases. The germline CDR1 and CDR2 sequences are SGHAT and FQNNGV. The CDR3 length is 13 residues. The V segment lost 5 bases and the J segment 3 bases; nucleotides outside the gene matches: 2. The DNA of the CDR3 is TGTGCCAGCAGCGCGACAGGGGGCTACGAGCAGTACTTC. It translates to CASSATGGYEQYF.

This clonotype was seen repeatedly, ten times or more. V gene TRBV7-2 combines with J gene TRBJ2-7; D might be TRBD1 (6 bases). Trimming removed 5 bases from V and 0 bases from J, with 14 bases in between. Germline CDR1 is SGHTA and CDR2 is FQGNSA. The CDR3 has 15 amino acids. The CDR3 loop reads CASSLTGQSSYEQYF. DNA of the CDR3: TGTGCCAGCAGCCTGACAGGCCAAAGCTCCTACGAGCAGTACTTC. The whole variable domain, filled in from reference TRBV7-2 and TRBJ2-7, reads GAGVSQSPSNKVTEKGKDVELRCDPISGHTALYWYRQSLGQGLEFLIYFQGNSAPDKSGLPSDRFSAERTGGSVSTLTIQRTQQEDSAVYLCASSLTGQSSYEQYFGPGTRLTVT.

In this sample, this clonotype turned up once. Possible read error: a much larger clone is one base away. This chain joins TRBV7-2 and TRBJ2-5, with 7 bases aligning to TRBD2. Germline V CDR1 and CDR2: SGHTA, FQGNSA. This CDR3 has 13 amino acids. Written as DNA, the CDR3 is TGTGCCAGCAGCCAAGGGATCCGGGACTATCAGTGCTTC. This sequence encodes CASSQGIRDYQCF.

This clonotype has a single count. The chain couples TRBV25-1 to TRBJ2-2, with D possibly TRBD1 on 6 matching bases. This CDR3 is 16 amino acids long. CDR1 is MGHDK, CDR2 SYGVNS, per germline. V was clipped by 7 bases and J by 5 bases, with 20 bases between them. CDR3 nucleotides: TGTGCCAGCACACAGCACGACAGGATCTATACCGGGGAGCTGTTTTTT. It translates to CASTQHDRIYTGELFF.

Ten or more counts support this clonotype. The rearrangement links TRBV10-3 to TRBJ2-7, with no clear D. The CDR3 is 12 amino acids. V lost 11 bases to trimming and J lost 6 bases, with 17 bases between them. CDR1 ENHRY and CDR2 SYGVKD come from the germline V gene. The CDR3 loop is CASSLGSFEQYF. DNA of the CDR3: TGTGCCTCGAGTCTTGGTAGCTTCGAGCAGTACTTC.

This clonotype was seen a few times. The gene calls are TRBV7-3 and TRBJ2-2; D is unclear. The CDR3 runs 18 residues. CDR1 is SGHTA, CDR2 FQGTGA, per germline. Trimming cost V 1 base and J 0 bases, with 15 bases left between them. For the CDR3, the DNA is TGTGCCAGCAGCTTAAGTTTGATTCCAGCAGCGAACACCGGGGAGCTGTTTTTT. This sequence encodes CASSLSLIPAANTGELFF.

The genes are TRBV5-5 and TRBJ2-2, with 7 positions matching TRBD1. With V trimmed by 7 bases and J by 3 bases, 9 bases remained unmatched. The CDR3 runs 15 residues. Germline V lookup: CDR1 SGHKS, CDR2 YYEKEE (reference sequence). In nucleotides, the CDR3 is TGTGCCAGCTTCGGACAGGTTGGGGACACCGGGGAGCTGTTTTTT. Protein sequence: CASFGQVGDTGELFF.

This chain uses TRBV7-9 with TRBJ1-2; possible D gene TRBD1, 5 bases. V lost 6 bases and J lost 8, with 13 bases in between. This CDR3 region has 12 residues. Germline lookup yields CDR1 SEHNR and CDR2 FQNEAQ (reference sequence). The CDR3 here is CASSDSGGGYTF. The DNA for the CDR3 is TGTGCCAGCAGTGACTCCGGGGGAGGCTACACCTTC.

At least ten counts were recorded for this clonotype. The rearrangement joins TRBV15 to TRBJ1-5; 8 bases are shared with TRBD1. This CDR3 contains 14 residues. Germline CDR1 LNHNV, CDR2 YYDKDF (reference sequence). V shed 8 bases, J shed 6 bases, and the junction held 9 bases outside the gene matches. As DNA, the CDR3 is TGTGCCACCGGGCCGGACAGGGAGGCTCAGCCCCAGCATTTT. Amino acids: CATGPDREAQPQHF. The full variable domain, its missing parts supplied by reference TRBV15 and TRBJ1-5, is DAMVIQNPRYQVTQFGKPVTLSCSQTLNHNVMYWYQQKSSQAPKLLFHYYDKDFNNEADTPDNFQSRRPNTSFCFLDIRSPGLGDTAMYLCATGPDREAQPQHFGDGTRLSIL.

Comment on this clonotype: A junction boundary mismatches the germline segment, possibly from a read error. The J gene is TRBJ1-2, the V gene TRBV10-2; 9 bases are a match to TRBD1. Germline V gives CDR1 WSHSY, CDR2 SAAADI. The CDR3 extends over 14 amino acids. The CDR3 coding sequence is TGTGCCAGCGAGCCTCGGGACAGGGACCATGGCTACACCTTC. It translates to CASEPRDRDHGYTF.

This clonotype was picked up many times. The V gene is TRBV7-6, the J gene TRBJ2-5, with D possibly matching TRBD1 (5 bases). The germline V gene has CDR1 SGHVS and CDR2 FNYEAQ. With 5 bases removed from V and 4 bases from J, the gap between germline ends came to 14 bases. This CDR3 contains 14 residues. The CDR3 here is CASSRMSGRETQYF. For the CDR3, the DNA is TGTGCCAGCAGCCGCATGTCAGGGCGAGAGACCCAGTACTTC.

V usage is TRBV5-8 and J usage is TRBJ1-2; D not certain. Trimming stripped 1 base from V and 4 bases from J, with 8 bases between. Per the germline V gene, CDR1 is SGHTS and CDR2 is YDEGEE. The length of the CDR3 is 13 residues. CDR3 nucleotides: TGTGCCAGCAGCTTGATAGACACCTATGGCTACACCTTC. It specifies CASSLIDTYGYTF.

This clonotype showed up just once. The chain joins TRBV7-2 to TRBJ2-5, with TRBD2 matching 10 bases. J gave up 5 bases and V 8 bases, and 11 bases lay outside the gene matches. Germline-derived CDR1 and CDR2 are SGHTA and FQGNSA. This CDR3 has 15 amino acids. CDR3 protein: CASRDGTSVWETQYF. CDR3 nucleotides: TGTGCCAGCCGTGACGGGACTAGCGTGTGGGAGACCCAGTACTTC.

This clonotype was observed a single time. A much larger clone lies a single base off, so this may be a read error. The chain couples TRBV7-6 to TRBJ2-7; tentative D call: TRBD1 (6 bases). The CDR3 totals 13 residues. The ends were cut back, 3 bases at V and 9 bases at J, with 15 bases in the middle. Germline CDR1 reads SGHVS; CDR2 reads FNYEAQ. As DNA, the CDR3 is TGTGCCAGCAGCTTCAGGGGAGAAGACGGGCAGTACTTC. Residues: CASSFRGEDGQYF.

J is TRBJ2-2 and V is TRBV2; 7 nucleotides match TRBD2. Germline assignment: CDR1 SNHLY and CDR2 FYNNEI. This CDR3 is 15 amino acids long. The ends lost 5 bases at V and 3 bases at J; junction bases unmatched: 6. DNA of the CDR3: TGTGCCAGCAGTTTATGGGGGGGGGACACCGGGGAGCTGTTTTTT. Translating gives CASSLWGGDTGELFF. The full variable domain, with the rest looked up from reference TRBV2 and TRBJ2-2, is EPEVTQTPSHQVTQMGQEVILRCVPISNHLYFYWYRQILGQKVEFLVSFYNNEISEKSEIFDDQFSVERPDGSNFTLKIRSTKLEDSAMYFCASSLWGGDTGELFFGEGSRLTVL.

The V gene is TRBV7-6, the J gene TRBJ1-1; 11 bases match TRBD1. CDR1 is SGHVS and CDR2 is FNYEAQ in the germline V gene. The CDR3 runs 17 residues. V lost 2 bases to trimming and J lost 1 base; unmatched junction nucleotides: 6. CDR3 sequence: CASSLYPGQGENTEAFF. The CDR3 DNA reads TGTGCCAGCAGCTTATACCCGGGACAGGGGGAGAACACTGAAGCTTTCTTT.

The genes are TRBV6-5 and TRBJ2-5; tentatively, D is TRBD2 (6 bases). V was trimmed by 5 bases and J by 4 bases, leaving 20 bases between them. Germline-derived CDR1 and CDR2 are MNHEY and SVGAGI. The CDR3 sequence is 16 residues long. The chain's CDR3 is CASSEVGGTSGETQYF. CDR3 bases: TGTGCCAGCAGTGAAGTGGGCGGGACGAGTGGAGAGACCCAGTACTTC.

Ten or more counts support this clonotype. The rearrangement joins TRBV25-1 to TRBJ2-5; D may be TRBD2 (6 bases). V was pared by 1 base and J by 9 bases, with 15 bases between. This CDR3 region has 14 residues. Germline V lookup: CDR1 MGHDK, CDR2 SYGVNS. The CDR3 protein is CASSESWGVGAQYF. CDR3 coding DNA: TGTGCCAGCAGTGAATCGTGGGGGGTTGGGGCCCAGTACTTC. Drawing the rest from reference TRBV25-1 and TRBJ2-5, the complete variable domain is EADIYQTPRYLVIGTGKKITLECSQTMGHDKMYWYQQDPGMELHLIHYSYGVNSTEKGDLSSESTVSRIRTEHFPLTLESARPSHTSQYLCASSESWGVGAQYFGPGTRLLVL.